The TCR beta chain under discussion was sequenced for a study of OX40 agonist ivuxolimab in advanced cancers. As for this clone: No antigen is known for it.

The protocol was immunoSEQ multiplex PCR, while the TCRdb copy is restricted to in-frame clones and leaves out a portion. This sample has some 100,000 clones, with more than 75% found just once. Germline CDR1 and CDR2: LNHDA and SQIVND (reference sequence). The CDR3 runs to 12 residues. V lost 5 bases to trimming and J lost 6 bases, with 9 bases between them. Regarding the study as a whole: Expanded clones belonging to CD8+ T cells outnumbered, on average, those of CD4+.

This sequence originates from an adult with an advanced solid tumor such as melanoma, head and neck, liver or kidney cancer. The specimen was CD4+ or CD8+ T cells sorted from blood, collected in a trial of the OX40 agonist ivuxolimab. V gene TRBV19 combines with J gene TRBJ2-3; D remains ambiguous. The chain's CDR3 is CASSGGWDTQYF. DNA of the CDR3: TGTGCCAGTAGTGGTGGGTGGGATACGCAGTATTTT.